This paragraph reports one T cell receptor (beta chain). Other DNA sequences of this sample code for an identical CDR3. The data were produced by immunoSEQ multiplex PCR, yet TCRdb's version contains in-frame clones alone and is incomplete. Of about 67,000 clones detected, 70% to 90% appear once; the ten largest clones hold around 0.29%. Blood sampling took place at baseline, cycle 4 day 1, and cycle 7 day 1. In germline, CDR1 is SGHVS, CDR2 FQNEAQ. This CDR3 is 12 amino acids long. V shed 8 bases and J 10 bases; nucleotides not matched to a gene: 6. The sample is drawn from a study of OX40 agonist ivuxolimab in advanced cancers. Across the study: Mean age approximately 66 years, range about 23 to 80; approximately 80% male.

Sequenced material: CD4+ or CD8+ T cells sorted from blood, taken in a trial of the OX40 agonist ivuxolimab. The chain joins TRBV7-8 to TRBJ2-3; 10 bases line up with TRBD2. The sequence was collected from an adult with an advanced solid tumor such as melanoma, head and neck, liver or kidney cancer. The CDR3 nucleotides read TGTGCCAGCCAAGCGGGAGGGCCCTCGCAGTATTTT. Translating it yields CASQAGGPSQYF.